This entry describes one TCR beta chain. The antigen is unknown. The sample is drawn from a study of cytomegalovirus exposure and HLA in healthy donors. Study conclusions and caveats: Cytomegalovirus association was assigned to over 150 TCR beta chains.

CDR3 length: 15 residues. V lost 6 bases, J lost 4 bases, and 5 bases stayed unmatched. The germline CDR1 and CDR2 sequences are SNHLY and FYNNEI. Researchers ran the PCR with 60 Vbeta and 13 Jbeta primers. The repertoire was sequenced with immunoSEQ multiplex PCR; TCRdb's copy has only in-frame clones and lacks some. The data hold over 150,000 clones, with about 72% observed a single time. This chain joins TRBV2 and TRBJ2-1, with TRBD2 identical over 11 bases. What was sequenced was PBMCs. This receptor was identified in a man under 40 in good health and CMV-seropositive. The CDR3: CASSSGLAVYNEQFF. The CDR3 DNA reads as TGTGCCAGCAGCTCGGGACTAGCGGTATACAATGAGCAGTTCTTC.